This TCR beta chain comes out of a study of blood T cell repertoires in COVID-19. Whole-study context: Samples representing acute and convalescent COVID-19 were sourced from the United States, Italy and Spain. T cells, B-cell-depleted T cells, or PBMCs provided the cDNA or gDNA that served as material.

Source study methods: Nucleated cell counts were estimated from reference gene primer amplification. TCRdb's copy holds only in-frame clones and misses some; the assay was immunoSEQ multiplex PCR. From that table come the V and J calls and clone size; the DNA was used to work out D and trimming. Among some 40,000 clones, about 86% were seen once, and the ten largest hold over 5%. The V segment lost 5 bases and the J segment 1 base; nucleotides outside the gene matches: 2. Germline CDR1 MNHEY, CDR2 SVGAGI. CDR3 length equals 15 residues. V gene TRBV6-5 combines with J gene TRBJ2-7; TRBD2 matches at 13 bases. The sequence was obtained from a man aged 40-49 years with active COVID-19. Sequences were obtained from peripheral blood. The CDR3 DNA reads as TGTGCCAGCAGTCGGACTAGCGGGAGTTCCTACGAGCAGTACTTC. Translating it yields CASSRTSGSSYEQYF.